This TCR beta chain originates from a study of cytomegalovirus exposure and HLA in healthy donors. This clone turned up a few times. This CDR3 contains 14 residues. Trimming took off 5 bases at V and 8 bases at J, with 16 bases between the two ends. Germline V gives CDR1 LNHDA, CDR2 SQIVND (reference sequence). The PCR ran on 60 Vbeta and 13 Jbeta primers. Sequencing was performed with immunoSEQ multiplex PCR; in TCRdb, only in-frame clones are kept and a portion is missing. The sample includes roughly 150,000 clones, 80% of them seen just once. The origin of this receptor is a woman between 35 and 50 years old in good health and CMV-seronegative. The sample comprised PBMCs. The chain joins TRBV19 to TRBJ2-1, with D maybe TRBD2 (5 bases). This CDR3 reads CASSVGRGGDEQFF. The CDR3 bases are TGTGCCAGTAGTGTGGGCCGAGGAGGTGATGAGCAGTTCTTC.